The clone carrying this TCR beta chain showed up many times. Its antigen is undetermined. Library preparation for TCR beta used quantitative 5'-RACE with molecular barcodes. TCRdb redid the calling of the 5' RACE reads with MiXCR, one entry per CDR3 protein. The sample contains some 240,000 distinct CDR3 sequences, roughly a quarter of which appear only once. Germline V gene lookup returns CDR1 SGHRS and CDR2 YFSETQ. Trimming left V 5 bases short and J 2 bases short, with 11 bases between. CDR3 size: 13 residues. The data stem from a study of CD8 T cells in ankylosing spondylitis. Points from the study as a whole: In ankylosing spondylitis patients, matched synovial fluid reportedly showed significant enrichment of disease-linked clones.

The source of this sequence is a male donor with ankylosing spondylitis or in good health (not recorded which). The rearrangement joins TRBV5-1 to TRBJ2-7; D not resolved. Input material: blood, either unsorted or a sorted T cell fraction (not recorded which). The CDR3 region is CASSYITPYEQYF. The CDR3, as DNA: TGCGCCAGCAGTTACATTACTCCCTACGAGCAGTACTTC.